Below, 23 T cell receptor beta chains from the same sample are listed, as sequenced in a study of control samples from healthy donors and cancer patients. Produced via immunoSEQ multiplex PCR; TCRdb's table is partial and in-frame only. The sample holds tens of thousands of clones, roughly 90% seen once. Material: blood. All receptors derive from a middle-aged man in good health.

V gene TRBV10-3 combines with J gene TRBJ2-7, with D perhaps TRBD2 (5 bases). Trimming stripped 0 bases from V and 7 bases from J, with 16 bases between. There are 15 residues in the CDR3. CDR1 is ENHRY, CDR2 SYGVKD, per germline. The CDR3 DNA reads as TGTGCCATCAGTGAGTCGCGTCAGGCTACGGGGGAGCAGTACTTC. Encoded protein: CAISESRQATGEQYF.

The genes are TRBV30 and TRBJ1-2; D unclear. The V end lost 7 bases, the J end lost 3 bases, and 15 bases lay between the germline ends. Germline CDR1 and CDR2: GTSNPN and SVGIG (reference sequence). The CDR3 sequence is 13 residues long. CDR3 in DNA: TGTGCCTCGACCCCCAGTCCTTACTATGGCTACACCTTC. Translating gives CASTPSPYYGYTF.

The gene calls are TRBV18 and TRBJ1-4; 10 bases agree with TRBD1. This CDR3 is 16 amino acids long. With 3 bases clipped from V and 8 bases from J, the junction kept 9 bases outside the gene matches. From germline, CDR1 is KGHSH and CDR2 LQKENI. The CDR3 protein is CASSPQRDRGKEKLFF. CDR3 nucleotides: TGTGCCAGCTCACCGCAGCGGGACAGGGGAAAAGAAAAACTGTTTTTT.

The chain has TRBV6-5 and TRBJ1-2; a weak D match, TRBD1 (5 bases). The CDR3 length is 15 residues. Germline V gives CDR1 MNHEY, CDR2 SVGAGI. Trimming removed 7 bases at V and 6 bases at J, with 21 bases between. Here the CDR3 DNA reads TGTGCCAGCACCAAACTAGGGACGGCATCTGATGGCTACACCTTC. This sequence encodes CASTKLGTASDGYTF.

V and J are TRBV5-8 and TRBJ1-1; D perhaps matches TRBD1 (5 bases). The germline V gene has CDR1 SGHTS and CDR2 YDEGEE. With 2 bases removed from V and 8 bases from J, the gap between germline ends came to 10 bases. The CDR3 totals 12 residues. The CDR3 region is CASSFVRQEAFF. The CDR3 bases are TGTGCCAGCAGCTTCGTGAGACAGGAAGCTTTCTTT.

Only one count was recorded for this clone. The rearrangement joins TRBV6-5 to TRBJ2-5; 8 bases align to TRBD2. Trimming took 9 bases from V and 1 from J; bases not matched to a gene: 4. In germline, CDR1 is MNHEY, CDR2 SVGAGI. The CDR3 runs 13 residues. The CDR3 sequence is CASSLAVQETQYF. The CDR3 DNA reads TGTGCCAGTTCACTAGCGGTCCAAGAGACCCAGTACTTC.

V gene TRBV2 combines with J gene TRBJ2-7; the D is unclear. V was shortened by 4 bases and J by 6 bases, with 13 bases between the two germline ends. Germline CDR1 SNHLY, CDR2 FYNNEI. The CDR3 is 13 amino acids. Here the CDR3 reads CASSAAGNLEQYF. In nucleotides, the CDR3 is TGTGCCAGCAGTGCGGCAGGTAATCTCGAGCAGTACTTC. The entire variable domain, with the rest obtained from reference TRBV2 and TRBJ2-7, is as follows: EPEVTQTPSHQVTQMGQEVILRCVPISNHLYFYWYRQILGQKVEFLVSFYNNEISEKSEIFDDQFSVERPDGSNFTLKIRSTKLEDSAMYFCASSAAGNLEQYFGPGTRLTVT.

This sequence joins TRBV18 and TRBJ1-4; D ambiguous. The CDR3 has 15 residues. The ends were cut back, 3 bases at V and 4 bases at J, with 12 bases in the middle. CDR1 is KGHSH and CDR2 is LQKENI in the germline V gene. The CDR3 region is CASSPLQNLNEKLFF. The CDR3 DNA is TGTGCCAGCTCACCCCTACAGAATCTTAATGAAAAACTGTTTTTT. The full variable domain, with the rest looked up from reference TRBV18 and TRBJ1-4, is NAGVMQNPRHLVRRRGQEARLRCSPMKGHSHVYWYRQLPEEGLKFMVYLQKENIIDESGMPKERFSAEFPKEGPSILRIQQVVRGDSAAYFCASSPLQNLNEKLFFGSGTQLSVL.

V gene TRBV9 combines with J gene TRBJ1-1, with D perhaps matching TRBD1 (5 bases). Germline values: CDR1 SGDLS, CDR2 YYNGEE. Trimming took 3 bases from V and 0 from J, leaving 12 bases between them. CDR3 length: 15 residues. The DNA for the CDR3 is TGTGCCAGCAGCGCGGGGCCCCTTCTGAACACTGAAGCTTTCTTT. Translated: CASSAGPLLNTEAFF.

V usage is TRBV6-5 and J usage is TRBJ2-3, with unresolved D. The V gene's germline CDR1 is MNHEY and CDR2 SVGAGI. This CDR3 is 13 amino acids long. Deletions cut 8 bases from V and 4 bases from J, with 13 bases between. The CDR3 region is CASARVGADTQYF. CDR3 nucleotides: TGTGCCAGCGCCCGGGTTGGGGCAGATACGCAGTATTTT.

J is TRBJ2-3 and V is TRBV24-1; D could derive from TRBD1 or TRBD2 (5 bases each). The V end was cut by 4 bases, the J end by 5 bases, with 9 bases between. The germline V gene encodes CDR1 KGHDR and CDR2 SFDVKD. This CDR3 comprises 13 residues. CDR3 sequence: CATSDGTIDTQYF. The CDR3 nucleotides read TGTGCCACCAGTGACGGGACCATAGATACGCAGTATTTT.

For the CDR3, the DNA is TGTGCCAGTAGTATCAGTCAGGGGTTTGGAGTCGCTTTCTTT. It encodes CASSISQGFGVAFF. The V gene is TRBV19, the J gene TRBJ1-1; possibly TRBD1 for D (6 bases). The ends were cut back, 3 bases at V and 11 bases at J, with 19 bases in the middle. The germline V gene has CDR1 LNHDA and CDR2 SQIVND (reference sequence). The CDR3 loop spans 14 amino acids. The entire variable domain, with the rest obtained from reference TRBV19 and TRBJ1-1, is as follows: DGGITQSPKYLFRKEGQNVTLSCEQNLNHDAMYWYRQDPGQGLRLIYYSQIVNDFQKGDIAEGYSVSREKKESFPLTVTSAQKNPTAFYLCASSISQGFGVAFFGQGTRLTVV.

This rearrangement joins TRBV30 to TRBJ2-5; maybe TRBD2 (5 bases). Germline V gene data show CDR1 as GTSNPN and CDR2 as SVGIG (reference sequence). The V gene lost 4 bases and the J gene lost 5 bases, with 11 bases spanning the gap. The CDR3 sequence is 12 residues long. CDR3: CAWNRGRETQYF. The CDR3, as DNA: TGTGCCTGGAATAGAGGGCGGGAGACCCAGTACTTC.

On this clone: Compared with germline, one end of the junction differs, possibly owing to a read error. The sample holds other DNA sequences that translate to the same CDR3. This chain uses TRBV2 with TRBJ1-1, with no clear D. This CDR3 is 13 amino acids long. Germline V lookup: CDR1 SNHLY, CDR2 FYNNEI. The CDR3 loop reads CASSETPLIGAFF. The CDR3 nucleotides are TGTGCCAGCAGTGAAACGCCTCTAATTGGAGCTTTCTTC.

This CDR3 reads CASSLVSRPNTGELFF. The CDR3 region has the DNA TGTGCCAGCAGCTTAGTGTCCAGGCCTAACACCGGGGAGCTGTTTTTT. V and J are TRBV7-2 and TRBJ2-2; D call uncertain. Germline CDR1 SGHTA, CDR2 FQGNSA. V was clipped by 1 base and J by 2 bases, with 11 bases between them. The CDR3 is 16 amino acids.

This sequence joins TRBV12-2 and TRBJ2-5; TRBD2 was called by the table and not checked on the DNA. TRBV12-2 is an annotated pseudogene. The CDR3 sequence is 18 residues long. The CDR3 is CASRLAHRVLAGEETQYF. The CDR3 region has the DNA TGTGCAAGTCGCTTAGCCCATAGGGTCTTAGCGGGAGAAGAGACCCAGTACTTC.

The rearrangement joins TRBV9 to TRBJ2-3, with D maybe TRBD2 (6 bases). Germline CDR1 is SGDLS and CDR2 is YYNGEE. V was clipped by 0 bases and J by 2 bases, with 13 bases between them. This CDR3 has 16 residues. CDR3 residues: CASSVGAGGATDTQYF. The CDR3 nucleotides are TGTGCCAGCAGCGTAGGGGCCGGGGGTGCCACAGATACGCAGTATTTT.

A note on this clone: The sample holds other DNA sequences that translate to the same CDR3. The genes are TRBV5-1 and TRBJ2-7; D possibly corresponds to TRBD1 (5 bases). Trimming stripped 5 bases from V and 4 bases from J, with 13 bases between. This CDR3 is built from 13 residues. Germline V gives CDR1 SGHRS, CDR2 YFSETQ. Here the CDR3 reads CASRRQDSYEQYF. In DNA, the CDR3 is TGCGCCAGCAGAAGACAAGACAGTTACGAGCAGTACTTC.

The chain links TRBV18 to TRBJ2-1, with TRBD2 identical over 8 bases. Trimming cost V 5 bases and J 0 bases; bases outside gene matches: 6. Germline V gene lookup returns CDR1 KGHSH and CDR2 LQKENI. The CDR3 has 16 amino acids. The CDR3 DNA sequence: TGTGCCAGCTCAGGTGCGGGGGGTCTCTCCTACAATGAGCAGTTCTTC. Amino acids: CASSGAGGLSYNEQFF. The full variable domain, completed using reference TRBV18 and TRBJ2-1, is NAGVMQNPRHLVRRRGQEARLRCSPMKGHSHVYWYRQLPEEGLKFMVYLQKENIIDESGMPKERFSAEFPKEGPSILRIQQVVRGDSAAYFCASSGAGGLSYNEQFFGPGTRLTVL.

V usage is TRBV7-9 and J usage is TRBJ1-2; D unclear. This CDR3 region has 14 residues. V shed 4 bases and J shed 0 bases, with 9 bases lying between them. CDR1 and CDR2 (germline): SEHNR, FQNEAQ (reference sequence). DNA of the CDR3: TGTGCCAGCAGCTCGAGACGAGCTAACTATGGCTACACCTTC. Encoded protein: CASSSRRANYGYTF. Full variable domain (remainder filled in from reference TRBV7-9 and TRBJ1-2): DTGVSQNPRHKITKRGQNVTFRCDPISEHNRLYWYRQTLGQGPEFLTYFQNEAQLEKSRLLSDRFSAERPKGSFSTLEIQRTEQGDSAMYLCASSSRRANYGYTFGSGTRLTVV.

The chain links TRBV7-2 to TRBJ2-1; tentatively, D is TRBD1 or TRBD2 (6 bases each). Trimming shortened V by 1 base and J by 6 bases, and 13 bases separated the two germline ends. The CDR3 length is 15 residues. The V gene's germline CDR1 is SGHTA and CDR2 FQGNSA. In nucleotides, the CDR3 is TGTGCCAGCAGCTTAGGTTGGGGGGCAGCCAATGAGCAGTTCTTC. Its translation is CASSLGWGAANEQFF.

The chain employs TRBV19 and TRBJ2-7; 7 nucleotides match TRBD1. This CDR3 comprises 14 residues. V lost 10 bases, J lost 1 base, and 10 bases stayed unmatched. Germline loops: CDR1 LNHDA, CDR2 SQIVND (reference sequence). The CDR3: CATKPGQRSYEQYF. The CDR3 DNA sequence: TGTGCCACCAAACCGGGACAGAGATCCTACGAGCAGTACTTC.

The J gene is TRBJ1-4, the V gene TRBV6-1; D gene ambiguous. From germline, CDR1 is MNHNS and CDR2 SASEGT. The length of the CDR3 is 15 residues. The V end lost 3 bases, the J end lost 8 bases, and 16 bases lay between the germline ends. CDR3 in amino acids: CASSDGRRGIEKLFF. As DNA, the CDR3 is TGTGCCAGCAGTGATGGGAGGAGAGGGATCGAAAAACTGTTTTTT.